The 21 T cell receptor beta chains reported below all come from one sample, sequenced in a study of somatic mutations in cytotoxic T cells in rheumatoid arthritis. This table comes from immunoSEQ multiplex PCR, and its TCRdb copy is limited to in-frame clones, with some not included. The top ten clones hold roughly 9.8% of a sample with about 20,000 clones, roughly 87% of them seen once. Sequenced sample: CD8+ T cells sorted from blood. The receptors shown here come from an adult with rheumatoid arthritis.

This clone was counted a single time. The chain is built from TRBV6-5 and TRBJ1-1; a possible D gene is TRBD1 (5 bases). CDR1 MNHEY and CDR2 SVGAGI come from the germline V gene. The CDR3 has 15 amino acids. V was trimmed by 5 bases and J by 2 bases, leaving 15 bases between them. In nucleotides, the CDR3 is TGTGCCAGCAGTCGAACGGGACCGAGTAACACTGAAGCTTTCTTT. Its translation is CASSRTGPSNTEAFF.

The chain uses TRBV4-1 and TRBJ2-2, with 8 bases matching TRBD1. J lost 7 bases, V lost 4 bases, and 8 bases had no gene match. The germline gives CDR1 MGHRA, CDR2 YSYEKL. The CDR3 has 15 amino acids. The CDR3: CASSPYNRGSGELFF. In DNA form, the CDR3 reads TGCGCCAGCAGCCCTTATAACAGGGGGAGCGGGGAGCTGTTTTTT.

The chain combines TRBV29-1 with TRBJ1-1, with a possible D match to TRBD1 (6 bases). Trimming took 2 bases from V and 2 from J, leaving 9 bases between them. The germline V gene encodes CDR1 SQVTM and CDR2 ANQGSEA. CDR3 size: 13 residues. CDR3 sequence reads: CSVETDSNTEAFF. The DNA for the CDR3 is TGCAGCGTTGAAACGGACAGTAACACTGAAGCTTTCTTT.

The rearrangement joins TRBV11-2 to TRBJ2-5; D uncertain. This CDR3 comprises 14 residues. Between the trimmed V and J ends, which lost 0 bases and 4 bases, there was a span of 9 bases. Germline CDR1 SGHAT, CDR2 FQNNGV. As DNA, the CDR3 is TGTGCCAGCAGCTTAGATCTGGCCGGAGAGACCCAGTACTTC. It is translated as CASSLDLAGETQYF.

The chain is built from TRBV12-5 and TRBJ1-1, with 10 bases identical to TRBD1. The CDR3 contains 16 residues. Germline assignment: CDR1 LGHNT and CDR2 FRNRAP. Trimming took 0 bases from V and 3 from J; bases not matched to a gene: 4. The chain's CDR3 is CASGLVLDRGHTEAFF. CDR3 DNA sequence: TGTGCTAGTGGTTTGGTCCTCGACAGGGGGCACACTGAAGCTTTCTTT.

This clone came up once. This chain joins TRBV9 and TRBJ1-6, with 8 bases identical to TRBD1. With 2 bases clipped from V and 4 bases from J, the junction kept 2 bases outside the gene matches. Looked up from germline, CDR1 is SGDLS and CDR2 is YYNGEE. CDR3 length: 15 amino acids. In DNA, the CDR3 is TGTGCCAGCAGCGTTAGGACAGGGTATAATTCACCCCTCCACTTT. This codes for CASSVRTGYNSPLHF.

The J gene is TRBJ1-1, the V gene TRBV5-5; 8 nucleotides match TRBD1. V lost 4 bases, J lost 0 bases, and 8 bases stayed unmatched. The germline V gene encodes CDR1 SGHKS and CDR2 YYEKEE (reference sequence). The CDR3 sequence is 16 residues long. CDR3 sequence reads: CASSPGQGGMNTEAFF. The CDR3 DNA follows: TGTGCCAGCAGCCCCGGACAGGGAGGAATGAACACTGAAGCTTTCTTT.

The genes are TRBV7-9 and TRBJ2-5, with 11 bases aligning to TRBD2. There are 19 residues in the CDR3. Germline CDR1 reads SEHNR; CDR2 reads FQNEAQ (reference sequence). The junction had 19 bases not matched to a gene; V was cut back by 5 bases and J by 5 bases. CDR3 sequence (DNA): TGTGCCAGCAGCCCCACCCGGACTAGCGGGCCCAAAGTATGGGAGACCCAGTACTTC. It specifies CASSPTRTSGPKVWETQYF.

The chain couples TRBV7-8 to TRBJ2-7, with a possible D match to TRBD2 (7 bases). Germline V lookup: CDR1 SGHVS, CDR2 FQNEAQ. This CDR3 region has 14 residues. V lost 0 bases and J 4 bases, leaving 10 bases between the germline ends. In DNA form, the CDR3 reads TGTGCCAGCAGCTTAGCGGGAGGGGGTTACGAGCAGTACTTC. Its translation: CASSLAGGGYEQYF.

The V and J genes are TRBV4-2 and TRBJ2-5, with 7 bases aligning to TRBD2. V dropped 1 base and J dropped 5; count of bases not matched to a gene: 10. CDR1 LGHNA and CDR2 YNFKEQ come from the germline V gene. CDR3 length equals 16 residues. The CDR3 loop reads CASSQGKGEGWETQYF. The CDR3, as DNA: TGTGCCAGCAGCCAAGGAAAAGGGGAGGGATGGGAGACCCAGTACTTC.

The rearrangement joins TRBV4-3 to TRBJ1-5, with 8 bases matching TRBD1. The CDR3 extends over 15 amino acids. CDR1 and CDR2 from the germline V gene are LGHNA and YSLEER. Unmatched junction bases numbered 4, after V lost 4 bases and J lost 2 bases. In nucleotides, the CDR3 is TGCGCCAGCAGCCCCTCGGACAGGGGCAATCAGCCCCAGCATTTT. It yields the protein CASSPSDRGNQPQHF.

The chain has TRBV15 and TRBJ2-1; D gene ambiguous. The CDR3 has 15 amino acids. Germline V gene lookup returns CDR1 LNHNV and CDR2 YYDKDF (reference sequence). V was shortened by 1 base and J by 6 bases, with 13 bases between the two germline ends. This CDR3 is CATSRATALRNEQFF. CDR3 sequence (DNA): TGTGCCACCAGCAGAGCAACCGCACTACGCAATGAGCAGTTCTTC.

The chain couples TRBV19 to TRBJ2-7; tentative D call: TRBD1 (5 bases). CDR1 is LNHDA, CDR2 SQIVND, per germline (reference sequence). The CDR3 totals 13 residues. Between the trimmed V and J ends, which lost 1 base and 3 bases, there was a span of 7 bases. DNA of the CDR3: TGTGCCAGTAGTATAGGTCAGGGCTACGAGCAGTACTTC. Translation: CASSIGQGYEQYF.

This clone has more than one count but fewer than ten. The rearrangement uses TRBV11-2 and TRBJ2-7, with 7 bases matching TRBD1. V shed 4 bases, J shed 1 base, and the junction held 7 bases outside the gene matches. The germline gives CDR1 SGHAT, CDR2 FQNNGV. CDR3 length: 15 amino acids. CDR3 sequence (DNA): TGTGCCAGCAGCTCCCGGGACAGCCCTTCCTACGAGCAGTACTTC. Its protein is CASSSRDSPSYEQYF. Supplemented by reference TRBV11-2 and TRBJ2-7, the full variable domain reads EAGVAQSPRYKIIEKRQSVAFWCNPISGHATLYWYQQILGQGPKLLIQFQNNGVVDDSQLPKDRFSAERLKGVDSTLKIQPAKLEDSAVYLCASSSRDSPSYEQYFGPGTRLTVT.

The V and J genes are TRBV10-3 and TRBJ2-3; D is perhaps TRBD1 (6 bases). The CDR3 has 18 amino acids. In germline, CDR1 is ENHRY, CDR2 SYGVKD. Deletions cut 0 bases from V and 0 bases from J, with 16 bases between. The CDR3 sequence is CAISESRWTEASTDTQYF. The DNA of the CDR3 is TGTGCCATCAGTGAGTCAAGGTGGACAGAAGCTAGCACAGATACGCAGTATTTT.

The chain links TRBV7-9 to TRBJ2-7, with unresolved D. Trimming took 1 base from V and 5 from J, leaving 6 bases between them. The germline CDR1 and CDR2 sequences are SEHNR and FQNEAQ (reference sequence). The CDR3 spans 12 residues. The CDR3 loop is CASSLGIHEQYF. As DNA, the CDR3 is TGTGCCAGCAGCTTAGGGATCCACGAGCAGTACTTC.

The chain uses TRBV6-4 and TRBJ2-3, with a weak D call TRBD1 (5 bases). CDR1 MRHNA and CDR2 SNTAGT come from the germline V gene. Trimming left V 2 bases short and J 1 base short, with 13 bases between. The CDR3 runs 16 residues. The CDR3 spells CASSDTDQGGTDTQYF. The CDR3 DNA follows: TGTGCCAGCAGTGACACAGACCAAGGGGGCACAGATACGCAGTATTTT.

V and J are TRBV6-5 and TRBJ1-1; D gene ambiguous. Trimming stripped 7 bases from V and 5 bases from J, with 17 bases between. The length of the CDR3 is 14 residues. Germline V lookup: CDR1 MNHEY, CDR2 SVGAGI. The CDR3 reads CASNPIPGKTEAFF. DNA of the CDR3: TGTGCCAGCAACCCGATCCCCGGGAAGACTGAAGCTTTCTTT.

The V call is TRBV30, the J call TRBJ2-7; D not resolved. CDR1 and CDR2 from the germline V gene are GTSNPN and SVGIG (reference sequence). There are 11 residues in the CDR3. Between the trimmed V and J ends, which lost 1 base and 2 bases, there was a span of 3 bases. The CDR3 sequence: CAWSGAYEQYF. As DNA, the CDR3 is TGTGCCTGGAGTGGGGCCTACGAGCAGTACTTC. Combining the CDR3 with reference TRBV30 and TRBJ2-7 gives the whole variable domain SQTIHQWPATLVQPVGSPLSLECTVEGTSNPNLYWYRQAAGRGLQLLFYSVGIGQISSEVPQNLSASRPQDRQFILSSKKLLLSDSGFYLCAWSGAYEQYFGPGTRLTVT.

The chain carries TRBV27 and TRBJ1-4; D is unclear. This CDR3 region has 13 residues. The V and J ends lost 3 bases and 8 bases respectively, with 10 bases between them. Germline V gene sequence: CDR1 MNHEY, CDR2 SMNVEV (reference sequence). The CDR3 DNA follows: TGTGCCAGCAGTTTGGTGGCGGGCGAAAAACTGTTTTTT. This sequence encodes CASSLVAGEKLFF.

The rearrangement links TRBV19 to TRBJ1-1; 7 nucleotides agree with TRBD1. V was pared by 0 bases and J by 2 bases, with 3 bases of the junction left unmatched. Germline loops: CDR1 LNHDA, CDR2 SQIVND (reference sequence). The CDR3 runs to 15 residues. The CDR3 spells CASSIEGQRNTEAFF. CDR3 sequence (DNA): TGTGCCAGTAGTATAGAGGGACAGAGAAACACTGAAGCTTTCTTT.